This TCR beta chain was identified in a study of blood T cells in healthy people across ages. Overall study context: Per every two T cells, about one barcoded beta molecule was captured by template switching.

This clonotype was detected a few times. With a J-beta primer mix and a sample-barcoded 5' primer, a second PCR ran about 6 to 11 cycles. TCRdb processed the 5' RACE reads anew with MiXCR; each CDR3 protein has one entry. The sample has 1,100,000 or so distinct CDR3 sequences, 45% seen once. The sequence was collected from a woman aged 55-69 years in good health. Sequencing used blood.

In DNA form, the CDR3 reads TGTGCCAGCAGTTCCAGGCGACAGGGGGCGAATACGCAGTATTTT. It yields the protein CASSSRRQGANTQYF. The J gene is TRBJ2-3, the V gene TRBV12-3 or TRBV12-4, with 10 bases matching TRBD1. This CDR3 spans 15 amino acids. V shed 4 bases, J shed 7 bases, and the junction held 8 bases outside the gene matches.